One TCR beta chain is described in this entry. The data originate from a study of CD8+CD57+ T cells in acquired aplastic anemia. Before being chosen for sequencing, patients had shown CD8+CD57+ cell expansion by flow cytometry. All patients had severe acquired aplastic anemia. Both TCR beta VDJ combination and CDR3 sequence profiling were carried out. Genomic DNA was the template for this profiling. MiXCR was run by TCRdb on the reads, yielding one entry per CDR3 protein. Here the sample spans 250,000 to 350,000 distinct CDR3 sequences, 50% to 65% being singletons. The receptor comes from a human donor with aplastic anemia. The sample consisted of sorted CD4+, CD8+, or CD8+CD57+ T cells (not recorded which) from PBMCs.

The CDR3 DNA sequence: TGTGCCAGCAGCTTTGACACCATCAGCTCTGGAAACACCATATATTTT. It encodes CASSFDTISSGNTIYF. This chain links TRBV7-2 with TRBJ1-3, with D unclear. The V gene lost 3 bases and the J gene lost 0 bases, with 12 bases spanning the gap. This CDR3 has 16 residues. The V gene's germline CDR1 is SGHTA and CDR2 FQGNSA.